Listed below are T cell receptor beta chains from one sample, sequenced in a study of monozygotic twins with inflammatory bowel disease. With the 5' RACE reads reprocessed, TCRdb shows one record per CDR3 protein and no DNA. The sample table includes approximately 340,000 distinct CDR3 sequences. The sequencing input was blood. These receptors came from a human donor with ulcerative colitis or Crohn's disease, or a healthy co-twin of an affected twin (not recorded which). Each CDR3 is given with its conserved first and last residue.

cdr3_aa: CASSFGQGIDEQFF; j_call: TRBJ2-1; v_call: TRBV5-1
cdr3_aa: CASRPPGGGYGYTF; j_call: TRBJ1-2; v_call: TRBV28
cdr3_aa: CASSLAATGETQYF; j_call: TRBJ2-5; v_call: TRBV12-3/TRBV12-4
cdr3_aa: CASSYSSGSIYEQYF; j_call: TRBJ2-7; v_call: TRBV6-2/TRBV6-3
cdr3_aa: CASSQPGLATNEQFF; j_call: TRBJ2-1; v_call: TRBV3-1
cdr3_aa: CASSFSGQRLGELFF; j_call: TRBJ2-2; v_call: TRBV28
cdr3_aa: CASSLNPSASRREEETQYF; j_call: TRBJ2-5; v_call: TRBV11-2
cdr3_aa: CASSFTGGNTEAFF; j_call: TRBJ1-1; v_call: TRBV5-1
cdr3_aa: CASSQVGAGNTIYF; j_call: TRBJ1-3; v_call: TRBV4-1
cdr3_aa: CATSRDVVAREQFF; j_call: TRBJ2-1; v_call: TRBV15
cdr3_aa: CSARNRDRVYGELFF; j_call: TRBJ2-2; v_call: TRBV20-1
cdr3_aa: CASSFIPSGDYNEQFF; j_call: TRBJ2-1; v_call: TRBV7-9
cdr3_aa: CSAPTSGIGNEQFF; j_call: TRBJ2-1; v_call: TRBV20-1
cdr3_aa: CASSFAGSSYEQYF; j_call: TRBJ2-7; v_call: TRBV28
cdr3_aa: CASRTQGRQGYTF; j_call: TRBJ1-2; v_call: TRBV11-2
cdr3_aa: CASSLVLQANSPLHF; j_call: TRBJ1-6; v_call: TRBV11-2
cdr3_aa: CASSLDPGQNNSPLHF; j_call: TRBJ1-6; v_call: TRBV5-1
cdr3_aa: CSREGTDTQYF; j_call: TRBJ2-3; v_call: TRBV20-1
cdr3_aa: CASSQSKGYEQYF; j_call: TRBJ2-7; v_call: TRBV4-1
cdr3_aa: CSVERADTQYF; j_call: TRBJ2-3; v_call: TRBV29-1
cdr3_aa: CAWSLGGGNYEQYF; j_call: TRBJ2-7; v_call: TRBV30
cdr3_aa: CSATRYGGLAGYNEQFF; j_call: TRBJ2-1; v_call: TRBV20-1
cdr3_aa: CASSLYERETSEQFF; j_call: TRBJ2-1; v_call: TRBV7-9
cdr3_aa: CSVEMGQKRGTEAFF; j_call: TRBJ1-1; v_call: TRBV29-1
cdr3_aa: CATSRGRAQETQYF; j_call: TRBJ2-5; v_call: TRBV15
cdr3_aa: CASGVPGQGKEQFF; j_call: TRBJ2-1; v_call: TRBV7-2
cdr3_aa: CASSLAPLAATYEQYF; j_call: TRBJ2-7; v_call: TRBV7-2
cdr3_aa: CASYAAPHEQYF; j_call: TRBJ2-7; v_call: TRBV27
cdr3_aa: CASRELAGTDEQFF; j_call: TRBJ2-1; v_call: TRBV6-1